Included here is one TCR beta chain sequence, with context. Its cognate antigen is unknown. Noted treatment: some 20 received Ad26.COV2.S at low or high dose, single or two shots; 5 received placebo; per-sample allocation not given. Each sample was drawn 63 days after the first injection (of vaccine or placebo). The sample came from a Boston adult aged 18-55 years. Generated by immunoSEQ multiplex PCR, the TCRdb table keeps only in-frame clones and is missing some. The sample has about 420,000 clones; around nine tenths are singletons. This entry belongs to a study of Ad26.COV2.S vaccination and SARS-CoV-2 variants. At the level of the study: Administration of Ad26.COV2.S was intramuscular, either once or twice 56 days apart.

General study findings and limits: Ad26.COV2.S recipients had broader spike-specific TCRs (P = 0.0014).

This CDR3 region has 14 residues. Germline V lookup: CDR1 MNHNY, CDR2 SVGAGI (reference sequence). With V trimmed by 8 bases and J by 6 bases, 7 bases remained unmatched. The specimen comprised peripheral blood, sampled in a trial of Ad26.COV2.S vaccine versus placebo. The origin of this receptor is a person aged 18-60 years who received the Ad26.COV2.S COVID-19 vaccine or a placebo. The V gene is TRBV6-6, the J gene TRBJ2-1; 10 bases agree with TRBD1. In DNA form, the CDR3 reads TGTGCCAGCGGGGGGGACAGGGGTCCCAATGAGCAGTTCTTC. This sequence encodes CASGGDRGPNEQFF.